The 17 T cell receptor beta chains reported below all come from one sample, sequenced in a study of blood T cell repertoires in COVID-19. TCRdb keeps only in-frame clones here, not all; method: immunoSEQ multiplex PCR. In the table there are around 100,000 clones, about 77% of which are singletons. Source material: peripheral blood. The receptors were gathered from a woman in her sixties or seventies with acute or convalescent COVID-19.

The V and J genes are TRBV7-9 and TRBJ1-3; the D is unclear. V dropped 3 bases and J dropped 0 bases, with 6 bases sitting between them. The CDR3 loop spans 14 amino acids. Per germline, CDR1 SEHNR and CDR2 FQNEAQ (reference sequence). The CDR3 bases are TGTGCCAGCAGCTTGCGCCGCTCTGGAAACACCATATATTTT. Translating it yields CASSLRRSGNTIYF.

V is TRBV20-1 and J is TRBJ2-1; a weak D match, TRBD2 (6 bases). V was cut by 3 bases and J by 2 bases, with 11 bases left in between. This CDR3 spans 14 amino acids. CDR1 is DFQATT and CDR2 is SNEGSKA in the germline V gene (reference sequence). CDR3 DNA: TGCAGTGCTAGTTTTAGCGGCGCCTACAATGAGCAGTTCTTC. Encoded protein: CSASFSGAYNEQFF.

This clone was counted between two and nine times. The sample carries other DNA sequences with the same CDR3. This chain links TRBV5-1 with TRBJ2-2, with D uncertain. Germline CDR1 reads SGHRS; CDR2 reads YFSETQ. This CDR3 is built from 13 residues. Trimming cost V 0 bases and J 6 bases, with 6 bases left between them. The CDR3 DNA is TGCGCCAGCAGCTTGGATCGGGCCGGGGAGCTGTTTTTT. This gives the protein CASSLDRAGELFF. Combining the CDR3 with reference TRBV5-1 and TRBJ2-2 gives the whole variable domain KAGVTQTPRYLIKTRGQQVTLSCSPISGHRSVSWYQQTPGQGLQFLFEYFSETQRNKGNFPGRFSGRQFSNSRSEMNVSTLELGDSALYLCASSLDRAGELFFGEGSRLTVL.

V is TRBV24-1 and J is TRBJ2-3; 9 positions match TRBD1. The CDR3 runs 17 residues. V dropped 4 bases and J dropped 6; count of bases not matched to a gene: 13. Germline V CDR1 and CDR2: KGHDR, SFDVKD. This CDR3 reads CATSDTRQGGSSDTQYF. CDR3 nucleotide sequence: TGTGCCACCAGTGACACCAGACAGGGGGGATCTTCGGATACGCAGTATTTT.

The chain uses TRBV18 and TRBJ2-7; 8 bases fit TRBD1. Germline V lookup: CDR1 KGHSH, CDR2 LQKENI. The junction had 16 bases not matched to a gene; V was cut back by 2 bases and J by 4 bases. This CDR3 is 18 amino acids long. The CDR3 region is CASSPSPPGTGAGYEQYV. As DNA, the CDR3 is TGTGCCAGCTCACCAAGCCCCCCCGGGACAGGAGCAGGGTACGAGCAGTACGTC.

The chain links TRBV11-2 to TRBJ2-3; D remains unclear. This CDR3 comprises 15 residues. V was shortened by 2 bases and J by 2 bases, with 11 bases between the two germline ends. CDR1 is SGHAT and CDR2 is FQNNGV in the germline V gene. The CDR3 region is CASSLNILLTDTQYF. CDR3 in DNA: TGTGCCAGCAGCTTAAACATCCTCCTCACAGATACGCAGTATTTT.

The gene calls are TRBV30 and TRBJ1-3; D might be TRBD1 (6 bases). Between the trimmed V and J ends, which lost 5 bases and 2 bases, there was a span of 16 bases. From germline, CDR1 is GTSNPN and CDR2 SVGIG (reference sequence). This CDR3 spans 15 amino acids. The CDR3, as DNA: TGTGCCTGGTCCCACGGGGGGGCGACTGGAAACACCATATATTTT. It translates to CAWSHGGATGNTIYF.

The chain carries TRBV6-5 and TRBJ2-3, with TRBD1 identical over 8 bases. From germline, CDR1 is MNHEY and CDR2 SVGAGI. The CDR3 consists of 16 residues. Unmatched junction bases numbered 9, after V lost 0 bases and J lost 7 bases. The CDR3 sequence: CASSYSTPGGANTQYF. DNA for the CDR3: TGTGCCAGCAGTTACTCGACCCCAGGGGGCGCAAATACGCAGTATTTT.

The gene calls are TRBV9 and TRBJ1-2, with TRBD1 as a possible D gene (5 bases). The CDR3 consists of 15 residues. Germline CDR1 and CDR2: SGDLS and YYNGEE. Trimming cost V 0 bases and J 1 base, with 10 bases left between them. The CDR3 loop reads CASSVGTTVNYGYTF. CDR3 DNA: TGTGCCAGCAGCGTAGGGACAACTGTTAACTATGGCTACACCTTC.

The rearrangement joins TRBV7-3 to TRBJ1-1; unclear D gene. V shed 2 bases and J shed 3 bases, with 10 bases lying between them. The CDR3 length is 14 residues. Per the germline V gene, CDR1 is SGHTA and CDR2 is FQGTGA. Written as DNA, the CDR3 is TGTGCCAGCAGCTTATACGGGTCCGACACTGAAGCTTTCTTT. Residues: CASSLYGSDTEAFF.

This clone was detected only once. V usage is TRBV1 and J usage is TRBJ2-4; TRBD1 is the table's D call, not checked against the DNA. TRBV1 is recorded as a pseudogene. The CDR3 covers 15 residues. CDR3 nucleotide sequence: TGCACCAGCAGCCGACCGACAGGGGAAGGGGACATTCAGTACTTC. The encoded protein is CTSSRPTGEGDIQYF.

The rearrangement uses TRBV9 and TRBJ2-3, with 10 bases aligning to TRBD2. Trimming cost V 3 bases and J 2 bases; bases outside gene matches: 15. Germline CDR1 is SGDLS and CDR2 is YYNGEE. This CDR3 has 19 amino acids. The CDR3 bases are TGTGCCAGCAGCGATGTAGTAGCGGGGGGCAAAAGGCTCACAGATACGCAGTATTTT. Residues: CASSDVVAGGKRLTDTQYF.

The chain couples TRBV19 to TRBJ2-7; 9 nucleotides agree with TRBD1. The junction had 5 bases not matched to a gene; V was cut back by 5 bases and J by 6 bases. In germline, CDR1 is LNHDA, CDR2 SQIVND (reference sequence). CDR3 length: 13 amino acids. This chain's CDR3 is CASSSGQGLEQYF. The CDR3 nucleotides read TGTGCCAGTAGTTCGGGACAGGGCCTCGAGCAGTACTTC.

This clone was found a few times. The chain recombines TRBV7-7 with TRBJ2-2, with D perhaps TRBD1 (6 bases). V was clipped by 2 bases and J by 5 bases, with 12 bases between them. Germline V gene sequence: CDR1 SSHAT, CDR2 FNYEAQ (reference sequence). The CDR3 runs 15 residues. The CDR3 is CASSLLGQGTGELFF. The CDR3 DNA sequence: TGTGCCAGCAGCTTATTGGGGCAGGGGACCGGGGAGCTGTTTTTT.

A few counts support this clone. V and J are TRBV9 and TRBJ1-2; D remains ambiguous. V lost 0 bases to trimming and J lost 3 bases, with 9 bases between them. From germline, CDR1 is SGDLS and CDR2 YYNGEE. There are 14 residues in the CDR3. The CDR3 spells CASSVGAEDYGYTF. In DNA, the CDR3 is TGTGCCAGCAGCGTAGGAGCGGAGGACTATGGCTACACCTTC.

CDR3 residues: CASSQGGQGNYGYTF. For the CDR3, the DNA is TGTGCCAGCAGCCAAGGCGGACAGGGAAACTATGGCTACACCTTC. V gene TRBV3-1 (or the pseudogene TRBV3-2) combines with J gene TRBJ1-2, with 8 bases identical to TRBD1. V gave up 1 base and J gave up 2 bases; unmatched junction bases: 3. Germline V gives CDR1 LGHDT, CDR2 YNNKEL (reference sequence). CDR3 length: 15 amino acids.

The chain couples TRBV6-5 to TRBJ2-5, with 10 bases matching TRBD2. In germline, CDR1 is MNHEY, CDR2 SVGAGI. The junction had 1 base not matched to a gene; V was cut back by 0 bases and J by 0 bases. CDR3 length equals 16 residues. The CDR3 DNA sequence: TGTGCCAGCAGTTACTCAGCGGGAGGGAACCAAGAGACCCAGTACTTC. Its protein is CASSYSAGGNQETQYF.